Following are 7 T cell receptor beta chains from one sample sequenced in a study of blood T cell repertoires in COVID-19. TCRdb's copy holds only in-frame clones and misses some; the assay was immunoSEQ multiplex PCR. Counted here are 180,000 or so clones, 80% to 90% occurring once; the ten biggest clones make up 11%. Sample: peripheral blood. Source of these receptors: a woman in her forties with COVID-19, enrolled during active disease.

The chain couples TRBV5-5 to TRBJ2-7, with D maybe TRBD1 (5 bases). Germline V CDR1 and CDR2: SGHKS, YYEKEE (reference sequence). Trimming left V 1 base short and J 3 bases short, with 11 bases between. CDR3 size: 14 residues. CDR3 sequence: CASSLTGSGYEQYV. The CDR3 nucleotides are TGTGCCAGCAGCTTGACAGGATCGGGCTACGAGCAGTACGTC.

This clone was detected a few times. This chain connects TRBV5-1 to TRBJ1-2; tentatively, D is TRBD1 (5 bases). V was clipped by 0 bases and J by 8 bases, with 11 bases between them. This CDR3 region has 13 residues. Germline CDR1 SGHRS, CDR2 YFSETQ. The CDR3, as DNA: TGCGCCAGCAGCTTGGAGGGACTCTCCGGCTACACCTTC. It specifies CASSLEGLSGYTF. The full variable domain, completed using reference TRBV5-1 and TRBJ1-2, is KAGVTQTPRYLIKTRGQQVTLSCSPISGHRSVSWYQQTPGQGLQFLFEYFSETQRNKGNFPGRFSGRQFSNSRSEMNVSTLELGDSALYLCASSLEGLSGYTFGSGTRLTVV.

The V and J genes are TRBV5-6 and TRBJ2-3, with D possibly being TRBD1 (6 bases). Per the germline V gene, CDR1 is SGHDT and CDR2 is YYEEEE. The V end lost 3 bases, the J end lost 4 bases, and 12 bases lay between the germline ends. The CDR3 totals 14 residues. CDR3 protein: CASSSGQLPDTQYF. The CDR3 bases are TGTGCCAGCAGCTCAGGACAGCTCCCAGATACGCAGTATTTT.

The CDR3, as DNA: TGTGCCACCACGCCGATGCCCGGGACAGGCTCCTACAATGAGCAGTTCTTC. It encodes CATTPMPGTGSYNEQFF. V is TRBV19 and J is TRBJ2-1; TRBD1 aligns across 8 bases. Germline values: CDR1 LNHDA, CDR2 SQIVND (reference sequence). The CDR3 is made up of 17 amino acids. The V segment lost 10 bases and the J segment 0 bases; nucleotides outside the gene matches: 14.

V is TRBV10-2 and J is TRBJ2-1; 7 bases fit TRBD2. The ends lost 8 bases at V and 3 bases at J; junction bases unmatched: 13. The germline gives CDR1 WSHSY, CDR2 SAAADI. CDR3 length equals 16 residues. The chain's CDR3 is CASASPRDYHYNEQFF. DNA for the CDR3: TGCGCCAGCGCGAGCCCCCGGGACTACCACTACAATGAGCAGTTCTTC.

V gene TRBV30 combines with J gene TRBJ2-1; 10 bases agree with TRBD2. The length of the CDR3 is 15 residues. CDR1 is GTSNPN and CDR2 is SVGIG in the germline V gene (reference sequence). J lost 4 bases, V lost 2 bases, and 5 bases had no gene match. As DNA, the CDR3 is TGTGCCTGGAGTTCGAGCGGGAGGGTTTACAATGAGCAGTTCTTC. Its translation is CAWSSSGRVYNEQFF. The full variable domain, in which reference TRBV30 and TRBJ2-1 provide the parts outside the CDR3, is SQTIHQWPATLVQPVGSPLSLECTVEGTSNPNLYWYRQAAGRGLQLLFYSVGIGQISSEVPQNLSASRPQDRQFILSSKKLLLSDSGFYLCAWSSSGRVYNEQFFGPGTRLTVL.

The chain employs TRBV7-8 and TRBJ2-5; weak D call: TRBD1 (6 bases). The CDR3 covers 13 residues. Deletions cut 10 bases from V and 0 bases from J, with 12 bases between. Germline CDR1 reads SGHVS; CDR2 reads FQNEAQ. The CDR3 DNA reads TGTGCCACCGCAACAGGGAACCAAGAGACCCAGTACTTC. It is translated as CATATGNQETQYF.